This T cell receptor (beta chain) emerged from a study of blood T cell repertoires in COVID-19. In the authors' workflow: Nucleated cell number was recorded as an estimate derived from reference gene primer amplification. Sequenced by immunoSEQ multiplex PCR; TCRdb stores in-frame clones only, minus some. Clone size and the V and J calls come from that table; the DNA yielded D and trimming. The table has hundreds of thousands of clones, approximately 91% seen once. After removal of 2 bases from V and 1 base from J, the junction contained 5 bases not matched to a gene. Germline assignment: CDR1 MNHEY and CDR2 SVGEGT. CDR3 length equals 15 residues. Seattle cases were enrolled at active infection and followed longitudinally.

This sequence was found in a woman aged 25 to 45 with COVID-19, enrolled during active disease. Sequenced sample: peripheral blood. The rearrangement uses TRBV6-2 or TRBV6-3 and TRBJ2-7; 7 nucleotides agree with TRBD1. CDR3 sequence: CASSYHRDSSYEQYF. In nucleotides, the CDR3 is TGTGCCAGCAGTTACCACCGGGACAGTTCCTACGAGCAGTACTTC.